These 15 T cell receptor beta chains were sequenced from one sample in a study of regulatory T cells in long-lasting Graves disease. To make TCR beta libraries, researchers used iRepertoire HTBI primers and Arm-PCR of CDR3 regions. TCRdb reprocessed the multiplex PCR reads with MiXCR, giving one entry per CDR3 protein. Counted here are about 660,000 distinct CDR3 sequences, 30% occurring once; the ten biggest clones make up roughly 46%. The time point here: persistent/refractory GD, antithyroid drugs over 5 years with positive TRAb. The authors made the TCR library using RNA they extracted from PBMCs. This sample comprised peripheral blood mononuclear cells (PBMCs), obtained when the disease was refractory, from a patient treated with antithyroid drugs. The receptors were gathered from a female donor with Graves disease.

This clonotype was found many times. As DNA, the CDR3 is TGTGCCAGCAGGAGACTAGCGGAAGGAGAGACCCAGTACTTC. As protein: CASRRLAEGETQYF. V gene TRBV2 combines with J gene TRBJ2-5; 9 nucleotides match TRBD2. This CDR3 contains 14 residues. Germline-derived CDR1 and CDR2 are SNHLY and FYNNEI. The junction had 6 bases not matched to a gene; V was cut back by 6 bases and J by 4 bases.

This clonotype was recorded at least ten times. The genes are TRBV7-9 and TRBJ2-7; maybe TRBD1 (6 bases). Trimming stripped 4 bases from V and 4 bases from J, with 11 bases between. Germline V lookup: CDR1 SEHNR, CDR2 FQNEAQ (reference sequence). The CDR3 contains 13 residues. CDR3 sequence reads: CASSSPGEYEQYF. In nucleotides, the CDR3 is TGTGCCAGCAGCTCGCCAGGGGAATACGAGCAGTACTTC.

The CDR3 spells CASSAYSVLHEQYF. CDR3 nucleotide sequence: TGTGCCAGCAGTGCCTACAGCGTTCTACACGAGCAGTACTTC. The gene calls are TRBV6-1 and TRBJ2-7; no definite D call. This CDR3 spans 14 amino acids. Deletions cut 4 bases from V and 5 bases from J, with 15 bases between. The V gene's germline CDR1 is MNHNS and CDR2 SASEGT.

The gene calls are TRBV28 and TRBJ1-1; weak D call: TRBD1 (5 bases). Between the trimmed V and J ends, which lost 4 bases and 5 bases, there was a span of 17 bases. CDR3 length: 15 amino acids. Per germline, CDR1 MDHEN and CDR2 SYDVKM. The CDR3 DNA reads TGTGCCAGCAGTTCTTGGGGCGTAATAGGGACTGAAGCTTTCTTT. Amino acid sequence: CASSSWGVIGTEAFF.

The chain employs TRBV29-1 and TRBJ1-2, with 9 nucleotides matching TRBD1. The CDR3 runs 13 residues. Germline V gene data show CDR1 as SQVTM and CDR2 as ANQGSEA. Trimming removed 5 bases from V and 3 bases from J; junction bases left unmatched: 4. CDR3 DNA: TGCAGCGTTCCCGGGACAGGGTACTATGGCTACACCTTC. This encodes CSVPGTGYYGYTF.

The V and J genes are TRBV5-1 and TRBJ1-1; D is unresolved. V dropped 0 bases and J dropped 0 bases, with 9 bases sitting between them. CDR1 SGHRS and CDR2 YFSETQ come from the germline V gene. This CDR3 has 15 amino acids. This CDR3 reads CASSLEAVLNTEAFF. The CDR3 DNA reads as TGCGCCAGCAGCTTGGAGGCCGTATTGAACACTGAAGCTTTCTTT.

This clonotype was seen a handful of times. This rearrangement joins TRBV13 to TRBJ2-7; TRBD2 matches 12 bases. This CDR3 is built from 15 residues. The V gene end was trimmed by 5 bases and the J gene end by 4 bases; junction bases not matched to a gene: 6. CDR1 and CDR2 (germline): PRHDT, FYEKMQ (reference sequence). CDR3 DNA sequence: TGTGCCAGCAGCGTCCGGACTAGCGGGAATTACGAGCAGTACTTC. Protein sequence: CASSVRTSGNYEQYF. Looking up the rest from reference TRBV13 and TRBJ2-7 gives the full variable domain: AAGVIQSPRHLIKEKRETATLKCYPIPRHDTVYWYQQGPGQDPQFLISFYEKMQSDKGSIPDRFSAQQFSDYHSELNMSSLELGDSALYFCASSVRTSGNYEQYFGPGTRLTVT.

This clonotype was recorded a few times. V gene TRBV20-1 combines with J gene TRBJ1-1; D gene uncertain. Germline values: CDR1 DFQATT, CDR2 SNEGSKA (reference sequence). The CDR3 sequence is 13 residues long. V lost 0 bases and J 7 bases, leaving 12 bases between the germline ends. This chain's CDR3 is CSARDRPEVEAFF. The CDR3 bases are TGCAGTGCTAGAGATCGGCCAGAAGTTGAAGCTTTCTTT.

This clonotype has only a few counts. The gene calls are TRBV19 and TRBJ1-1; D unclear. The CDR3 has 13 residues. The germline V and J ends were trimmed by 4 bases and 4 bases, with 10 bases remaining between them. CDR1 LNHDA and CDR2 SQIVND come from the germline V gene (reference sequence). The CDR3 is CASSTGPGTEAFF. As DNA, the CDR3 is TGTGCCAGTAGTACAGGACCGGGCACTGAAGCTTTCTTT. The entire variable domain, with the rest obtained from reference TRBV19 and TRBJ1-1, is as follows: DGGITQSPKYLFRKEGQNVTLSCEQNLNHDAMYWYRQDPGQGLRLIYYSQIVNDFQKGDIAEGYSVSREKKESFPLTVTSAQKNPTAFYLCASSTGPGTEAFFGQGTRLTVV.

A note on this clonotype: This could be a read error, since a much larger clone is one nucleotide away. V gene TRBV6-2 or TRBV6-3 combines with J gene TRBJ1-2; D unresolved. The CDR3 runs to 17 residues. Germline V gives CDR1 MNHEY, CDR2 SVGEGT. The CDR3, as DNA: TGTGCCCGCAGTTACTCTCCAAGACACGCAGCTAACTATGGCTACACCTTC. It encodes CARSYSPRHAANYGYTF.

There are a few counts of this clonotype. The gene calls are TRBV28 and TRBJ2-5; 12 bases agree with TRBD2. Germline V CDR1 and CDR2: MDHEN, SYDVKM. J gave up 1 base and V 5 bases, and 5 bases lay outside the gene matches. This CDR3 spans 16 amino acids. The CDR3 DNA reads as TGTGCCAGCAGTCCTAGCGGGAGGGCCGCCCAAGAGACCCAGTACTTC. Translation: CASSPSGRAAQETQYF.

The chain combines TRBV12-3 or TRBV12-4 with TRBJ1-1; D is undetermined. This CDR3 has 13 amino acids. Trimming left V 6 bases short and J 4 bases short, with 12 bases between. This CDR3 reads CASRSQRGTEAFF. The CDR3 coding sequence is TGTGCCAGCAGATCGCAACGGGGCACTGAAGCTTTCTTT.

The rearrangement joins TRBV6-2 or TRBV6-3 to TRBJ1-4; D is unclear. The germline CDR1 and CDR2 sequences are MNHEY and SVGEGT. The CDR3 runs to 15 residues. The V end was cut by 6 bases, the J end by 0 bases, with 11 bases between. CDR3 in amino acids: CASSLRVATNEKLFF. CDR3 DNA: TGTGCCAGCAGCTTACGGGTTGCAACTAATGAAAAACTGTTTTTT.

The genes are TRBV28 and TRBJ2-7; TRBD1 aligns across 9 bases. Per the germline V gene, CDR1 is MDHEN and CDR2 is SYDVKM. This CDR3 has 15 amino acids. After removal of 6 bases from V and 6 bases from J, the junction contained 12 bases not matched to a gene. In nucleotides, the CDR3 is TGTGCCAGCAGCTCCCTGGGACAGGGTGCCGTCGAGCAGTACTTC. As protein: CASSSLGQGAVEQYF. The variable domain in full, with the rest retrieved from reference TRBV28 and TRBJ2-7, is DVKVTQSSRYLVKRTGEKVFLECVQDMDHENMFWYRQDPGLGLRLIYFSYDVKMKEKGDIPEGYSVSREKKERFSLILESASTNQTSMYLCASSSLGQGAVEQYFGPGTRLTVT.

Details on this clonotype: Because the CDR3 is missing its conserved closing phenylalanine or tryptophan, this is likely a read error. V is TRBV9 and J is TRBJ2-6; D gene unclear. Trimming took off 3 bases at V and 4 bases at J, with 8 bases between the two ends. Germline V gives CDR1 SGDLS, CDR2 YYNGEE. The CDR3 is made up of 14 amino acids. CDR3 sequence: CASSARSGANVLTL. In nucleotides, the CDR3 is TGTGCCAGCAGCGCGAGGAGCGGGGCCAACGTCCTGACTCTC.